The subject of this entry is one T cell receptor (beta chain). Its antigen is not identified. A second PCR, run for roughly 6 to 11 cycles, used a sample-barcoded 5' primer plus a J-beta primer mix. TCRdb passed the 5' RACE reads through MiXCR, listing each CDR3 protein once. The table records around 1,800,000 distinct CDR3 sequences, 35% to 50% of them present only once. This record belongs to a study of blood T cells in healthy people across ages. Overall study results and limits: Per million T cells, the diversity of TCR beta decreased roughly linearly as age advanced.

The CDR3 loop spans 18 amino acids. The V and J ends lost 8 bases and 1 base, in that order; junction bases with no gene match: 16. This clonotype originated in a human donor in good health. V usage is TRBV12-3 or TRBV12-4 and J usage is TRBJ2-3; TRBD2 aligns across 9 bases. The sample consisted of blood. For the CDR3, the DNA is TGTGCCAGCCACACAAACCATGGTAGCGGGGGTCGCACAGATACGCAGTATTTT. Protein: CASHTNHGSGGRTDTQYF.